Listed below are T cell receptor beta chains from one sample, sequenced in a study of CD8+ T cells in alopecia areata. Profiling relied on immunoSEQ multiplex PCR, and the TCRdb table lists in-frame clones only, not all of them. The sample lists about 210,000 clones; 64% were seen once. Sequences were derived from CD4+ T cells sorted from blood, sampled at week 4, from a patient treated with tofacitinib. The receptors shown here come from a human donor with alopecia areata. Each CDR3 is given with its conserved first and last residue. D genes are given only for firm matches. The listing skips clone size in some rows; elsewhere it reads once, few, many or a size class.

CDR3	DNA	V	J	size	D
CASSRDRDRYEQYF	TGTGCCAGCAGCCGGGACAGGGACCGCTACGAGCAGTACTTC	TRBV27	TRBJ2-7	NA	TRBD1
CASSTTGTWETQYF	TGTGCCAGTAGTACTACCGGGACATGGGAGACCCAGTACTTC	TRBV19	TRBJ2-5	NA	NA
CASSSQGPPSTDTQYF	TGTGCCAGCAGCTCGCAGGGACCTCCTAGCACAGATACGCAGTATTTT	TRBV5-4	TRBJ2-3	NA	NA
CASSLPGANVLTF	TGTGCCAGCAGCTTACCGGGGGCCAACGTCCTGACTTTC	TRBV7-2	TRBJ2-6	NA	NA
CASSLGSSETQYF	TGCGCCAGCAGCTTGGGTAGCTCGGAGACCCAGTACTTC	TRBV5-1	TRBJ2-5	NA	NA
CASRPRRDGNNYGYTF	TGTGCCAGTAGGCCCCGCCGGGACGGCAATAACTATGGCTACACCTTC	TRBV19	TRBJ1-2	NA	NA
CASSPHQHQPQHF	TGTGCCAGCAGTCCACACCAACATCAGCCCCAGCATTTT	TRBV27	TRBJ1-5	NA	NA
CASSSRVRGLLSGYTF	TGTGCCAGCAGTTCTAGGGTCAGGGGACTACTGAGCGGCTACACCTTC	TRBV7-2	TRBJ1-2	few	NA
CASSTRDRGTYEQYF	TGTGCCAGCAGTACCCGGGACAGGGGCACCTACGAGCAGTACTTC	TRBV6-5	TRBJ2-7	NA	TRBD1
CASSLSGGYGYTF	TGTGCCAGCAGCTTATCAGGGGGCTATGGCTACACCTTC	TRBV7-9	TRBJ1-2	NA	TRBD1
CASSTHTGARQPQHF	TGTGCCAGTAGTACCCACACAGGCGCTCGTCAGCCCCAGCATTTT	TRBV19	TRBJ1-5	NA	NA
CASSPGMQGLGEQYF	TGTGCCAGCAGCCCTGGTATGCAGGGGTTGGGCGAGCAGTACTTC	TRBV27	TRBJ2-7	NA	NA
CATGGQYNSPLHF	TGTGCCACGGGAGGACAGTATAATTCACCCCTCCACTTT	TRBV2	TRBJ1-6	few	NA
CASSLVGQGNTEAFF	TGCGCCAGCAGCTTGGTGGGACAGGGGAACACTGAAGCTTTCTTT	TRBV5-1	TRBJ1-1	NA	TRBD1
CASSSYRGGGEAFF	TGTGCCAGCAGCTCTTACAGGGGCGGTGGTGAAGCTTTCTTT	TRBV5-6	TRBJ1-1	NA	TRBD1
CASSLGRWNTEAFF	TGTGCCAGCAGCTTAGGACGGTGGAACACTGAAGCTTTCTTT	TRBV7-8	TRBJ1-1	NA	NA
CAWSQGGNEQFF	TGTGCCTGGAGTCAAGGAGGGAATGAGCAGTTCTTC	TRBV30	TRBJ2-1	NA	NA
CASSPYRDRVEESGYTF	TGTGCCAGCAGTCCATACCGGGACAGGGTGGAGGAGAGTGGCTACACCTTC	TRBV27	TRBJ1-2	NA	TRBD1
CASSYSNGASPLHF	TGTGCCAGCAGTTACTCGAACGGGGCCTCACCCCTCCACTTT	TRBV6-5	TRBJ1-6	NA	NA
CASSESLRVRYF	TGTGCCAGCAGTGAATCGTTAAGGGTGCGGTACTTC	TRBV25-1	TRBJ2-5	NA	NA
CASSRQGGTQPQHF	TGTGCCAGCAGCCGTCAAGGGGGTACTCAGCCCCAGCATTTT	TRBV28	TRBJ1-5	few	NA
CASSLGGVGRTEAFF	TGTGCCAGCAGCTTAGGAGGTGTAGGGAGGACTGAAGCTTTCTTT	TRBV7-2	TRBJ1-1	NA	NA
CASSVDLRNNEQFF	TGTGCCAGCAGCGTAGATTTACGGAACAATGAGCAGTTCTTC	TRBV9	TRBJ2-1	few	NA
CASSLLMSGGSGELFF	TGCGCCAGCAGCTTGTTGATGAGCGGAGGGAGCGGGGAGCTGTTTTTT	TRBV5-1	TRBJ2-2	NA	NA
CATRGALSSPLHF	TGTGCTACGCGGGGGGCCTTAAGCTCACCCCTCCACTTT	TRBV16	TRBJ1-6	NA	NA
CASGKRGPGDEQYF	TGTGCCAGCGGTAAAAGGGGGCCAGGGGACGAGCAGTACTTC	TRBV5-6	TRBJ2-7	NA	TRBD1
CASSPRTGANSPLHF	TGTGCCAGCTCACCTAGGACAGGAGCTAATTCACCCCTCCACTTT	TRBV18	TRBJ1-6	NA	TRBD1
CASSVGAAGGHNEQFF	TGTGCCAGCAGCGTAGGAGCAGCGGGGGGCCACAATGAGCAGTTCTTC	TRBV9	TRBJ2-1	NA	TRBD2
CAWAEGSYEQYF	TGTGCCTGGGCCGAGGGGAGCTACGAGCAGTACTTC	TRBV30	TRBJ2-7	few	NA
CASSLRQTDTQYF	TGTGCCAGCAGTCTGAGACAGACAGATACGCAGTATTTT	TRBV27	TRBJ2-3	once	NA
CASSEWEGREFF	TGTGCCAGCAGTGAATGGGAGGGCAGGGAGTTCTTC	TRBV2	TRBJ2-1	NA	TRBD2
CASSSTGTPIGYTF	TGTGCCAGCAGCTCGACCGGGACACCGATAGGCTACACCTTC	TRBV7-2	TRBJ1-2	NA	NA
CASSQDPSSYGYTF	TGCGCCAGCAGCCAAGATCCGAGTTCCTATGGCTACACCTTC	TRBV4-1	TRBJ1-2	NA	NA
CAGGQGINEKLFF	TGTGCCGGCGGACAGGGGATTAATGAAAAACTGTTTTTT	TRBV2	TRBJ1-4	once	TRBD1
CASSEYSRVTETQYF	TGTGCCAGCAGTGAATATTCCAGGGTGACAGAGACCCAGTACTTC	TRBV2	TRBJ2-5	NA	NA
CSALSWEMNTEAFF	TGCAGCGCTTTATCCTGGGAAATGAACACTGAAGCTTTCTTT	TRBV29-1	TRBJ1-1	NA	NA
CASSLPRSYEQYF	TGTGCCAGCAGCTTACCCCGCTCCTACGAGCAGTACTTC	TRBV7-2	TRBJ2-7	few	NA
CASSPGGVPQYF	TGTGCCAGCAGCCCCGGGGGAGTTCCGCAGTACTTC	TRBV9	TRBJ2-7	NA	NA
CAISDIGRSSSYEQYF	TGTGCCATCAGTGATATTGGACGTTCAAGCTCCTACGAGCAGTACTTC	TRBV10-3	TRBJ2-7	NA	NA